Listed below are T cell receptor beta chains from one sample, sequenced in a study of control samples from healthy donors and cancer patients. Sequencing used immunoSEQ multiplex PCR; TCRdb keeps in-frame clones, though not all of them. The profile shows tens of thousands of clones, approximately 79% of them singletons. Source material: PBMCs. These TCRs come from a man aged 60 to 69 with head and neck cancer. Both conserved end residues are part of each CDR3. The D gene is left open where the match is weak. Some rows mark clone size as missing; the rest say once, few, many or name a class of expanded clone.

V,D,length,J,size,CDR3,DNA
TRBV5-6,NA,15,TRBJ2-2,NA,CASSLAGQNTGELFF,TGTGCCAGCAGCCTCGCGGGACAGAACACCGGGGAGCTGTTTTTT
TRBV3-1/TRBV3-2,NA,14,TRBJ2-4,NA,CASSQEIAKNIQYF,TGTGCCAGCAGCCAAGAGATAGCCAAAAACATTCAGTACTTC
TRBV28,TRBD1,15,TRBJ1-4,NA,CASSAAGGASEKLFF,TGTGCCAGCAGTGCCGCAGGGGGCGCGTCTGAAAAACTGTTTTTT
TRBV5-1,TRBD1,16,TRBJ1-1,NA,CASSFGQGARNTEAFF,TGCGCCAGCAGCTTCGGACAGGGGGCTAGGAACACTGAAGCTTTCTTT
TRBV23-1,NA,12,TRBJ1-1,NA,CASSHQNTEAFF,TGCGCCAGCAGTCACCAGAACACTGAAGCTTTCTTT
TRBV5-6,NA,15,TRBJ1-1,once,CASSFRGGMKTEAFF,TGTGCCAGCAGCTTCCGCGGGGGCATGAAGACTGAAGCTTTCTTT
TRBV6-5,NA,11,TRBJ2-2,NA,CASTGAGELFF,TGTGCCAGCACTGGGGCCGGGGAGCTGTTTTTT
TRBV12-5,NA,16,TRBJ1-2,NA,CASGLVVQIRTNGYTF,TGTGCTAGTGGTTTGGTAGTCCAAATCCGGACTAATGGCTACACCTTC
TRBV29-1,NA,13,TRBJ2-7,NA,CSVDARGINEQYF,TGCAGCGTTGACGCCCGGGGAATCAACGAGCAGTACTTC
TRBV19,TRBD2,16,TRBJ2-1,few,CASSIRAGGSYNEQFF,TGTGCCAGTAGTATACGCGCGGGAGGCTCCTACAATGAGCAGTTCTTC
TRBV6-5,NA,15,TRBJ2-1,medium-sized,CASSYQGRSYNEQFF,TGTGCCAGCAGTTACCAAGGGAGATCTTACAATGAGCAGTTCTTC
TRBV10-3,NA,13,TRBJ1-2,NA,CAISDVTDYGYTF,TGTGCCATCAGTGATGTAACAGACTATGGCTACACCTTC
TRBV18,TRBD1,14,TRBJ2-7,NA,CASSPPRTGIEQYF,TGTGCCAGCTCACCACCCCGGACAGGCATCGAGCAGTACTTC
TRBV4-3,NA,17,TRBJ1-4,NA,CASSQDNQAATNEKLFF,TGCGCCAGCAGCCAAGATAATCAAGCCGCAACTAATGAAAAACTGTTTTTT
TRBV3-1/TRBV3-2,TRBD2,17,TRBJ2-5,NA,CASSQDRTSGSGETQYF,TGTGCCAGCAGCCAAGATCGCACTAGCGGGAGTGGGGAGACCCAGTACTTC
TRBV7-2,TRBD1,14,TRBJ2-7,NA,CASSLRDRSYEQYF,TGTGCCAGCAGCTTACGGGACAGATCCTACGAGCAGTACTTC
TRBV18,NA,15,TRBJ2-1,NA,CASSPPKGIYNEQFF,TGTGCCAGCTCACCACCGAAAGGCATCTACAATGAGCAGTTCTTC
TRBV7-9,NA,16,TRBJ2-2,NA,CASSSPPGSDTGELFF,TGTGCCAGCAGCTCCCCCCCGGGGTCCGACACCGGGGAGCTGTTTTTT
TRBV29-1,TRBD2,12,TRBJ2-3,NA,CSVVAGGDTQYF,TGCAGCGTCGTAGCGGGAGGAGATACGCAGTATTTT
TRBV19,NA,14,TRBJ2-7,NA,CASSIRPDPYEQYF,TGTGCCAGTAGTATCCGCCCCGACCCCTACGAGCAGTACTTC
TRBV28,NA,13,TRBJ1-2,NA,CASSLAPLYGYTF,TGTGCCAGCAGTTTGGCACCTCTCTATGGCTACACCTTC
TRBV18,TRBD1,14,TRBJ1-2,NA,CASSSGTGDYGYTF,TGTGCCAGCTCATCCGGGACAGGGGACTATGGCTACACCTTC
TRBV28,TRBD2,15,TRBJ2-1,NA,CASSPGTSGRTGAFF,TGTGCCAGCAGTCCCGGGACTAGCGGGAGGACTGGCGCGTTCTTC
TRBV3-1/TRBV3-2,NA,15,TRBJ1-5,NA,CASSQGVSGNQPQHF,TGTGCCAGCAGCCAAGGGGTTTCGGGCAATCAGCCCCAGCATTTT
TRBV5-8,NA,12,TRBJ1-5,few,CASSLFNQPQHF,TGTGCCAGCAGCTTGTTCAATCAGCCCCAGCATTTT
TRBV5-1,NA,15,TRBJ2-7,NA,CASSTVSDRTYEQYF,TGCGCCAGCAGCACCGTTAGCGACCGAACCTACGAGCAGTACTTC
TRBV11-2,NA,13,TRBJ1-1,once,CASSAWRDTEAFF,TGTGCCAGCAGCGCATGGAGGGACACTGAAGCTTTCTTT
TRBV10-1,NA,18,TRBJ1-6,NA,CASSDRARAIGANSPLHF,TGCGCCAGCAGTGATCGGGCCCGGGCAATAGGAGCGAATTCACCCCTCCACTTT
TRBV7-9,NA,14,TRBJ1-2,NA,CASSLGGRIYGYTF,TGTGCCAGCAGCTTAGGGGGGCGCATCTATGGCTACACCTTC
TRBV24-1,NA,15,TRBJ2-2,NA,CATSDSRLETGELFF,TGTGCCACCAGTGATTCCCGACTGGAAACCGGGGAGCTGTTTTTT
TRBV2,NA,16,TRBJ2-3,NA,CASGLPGQKITDTQYF,TGTGCCAGCGGACTACCGGGACAGAAAATCACAGATACGCAGTATTTT
TRBV7-8,NA,18,TRBJ1-4,NA,CASSLAIRRRAEGEKLFF,TGTGCCAGCAGCTTAGCCATTAGAAGGAGGGCCGAGGGGGAAAAACTGTTTTTT
TRBV21-1,NA,14,TRBJ1-5,NA,CASSDYRGRGPQHF,TGTGCCAGCAGCGATTACAGGGGAAGGGGGCCCCAGCATTTT
TRBV7-2,TRBD2,19,TRBJ2-1,NA,CASSHPLAGASPSYNEQFF,TGTGCCAGCAGCCACCCTCTAGCGGGAGCCTCGCCCTCCTACAATGAGCAGTTCTTC
TRBV28,NA,11,TRBJ1-1,NA,CASSFTVEAFF,TGTGCCAGCAGTTTCACGGTCGAAGCTTTCTTT
TRBV3-1/TRBV3-2,TRBD1,15,TRBJ1-1,NA,CASSQDPGTGGWAFF,TGTGCCAGCAGCCAAGATCCGGGGACAGGGGGCTGGGCTTTCTTT
TRBV6-2/TRBV6-3,NA,14,TRBJ2-7,few,CASSYNTKTYEQYF,TGTGCCAGCAGTTACAACACTAAAACCTACGAGCAGTACTTC
TRBV10-3,TRBD1,14,TRBJ2-5,NA,CAISDFRGRETQYF,TGTGCCATCAGTGATTTCAGGGGGAGAGAGACCCAGTACTTC
TRBV7-9,TRBD1,16,TRBJ2-1,NA,CASSPFTGGSYNEQFF,TGTGCCAGCAGCCCGTTTACAGGGGGTTCGTACAATGAGCAGTTCTTC
TRBV18,TRBD1,14,TRBJ1-1,NA,CASSPRQGNTEAFF,TGTGCCAGCTCACCCCGACAGGGGAACACTGAAGCTTTCTTT
TRBV5-4,NA,14,TRBJ1-1,NA,CASSRWDGNTEAFF,TGTGCCAGCAGCCGGTGGGACGGGAACACTGAAGCTTTCTTT
TRBV28,NA,14,TRBJ1-2,NA,CASSFVPGGYGYTF,TGTGCCAGCAGTTTTGTCCCCGGAGGCTATGGCTACACCTTC
TRBV2,NA,13,TRBJ2-4,NA,CASREVGRNIQYF,TGTGCCAGCAGGGAGGTGGGGAGAAACATTCAGTACTTC
TRBV5-6,NA,15,TRBJ2-1,few,CASSLFFRPRNEQFF,TGTGCCAGCAGCTTGTTCTTCAGGCCCCGCAATGAGCAGTTCTTC
TRBV15,NA,14,TRBJ2-3,NA,CATSRGQNTDTQYF,TGTGCCACCAGCAGAGGCCAGAACACAGATACGCAGTATTTT
TRBV5-6,TRBD1,18,TRBJ2-5,NA,CASSAQGWDRREQETQYF,TGTGCCAGCAGCGCACAAGGTTGGGACAGAAGGGAACAAGAGACCCAGTACTTC
TRBV7-3,TRBD1,16,TRBJ2-3,once,CASSSEQGAFGDTQYF,TGTGCCAGCAGCAGCGAACAGGGGGCTTTCGGAGATACGCAGTATTTT
TRBV20-1,NA,14,TRBJ1-5,NA,CSASSGGDNQPQHF,TGCAGTGCTAGTTCCGGGGGCGACAATCAGCCCCAGCATTTT
TRBV28,TRBD1,12,TRBJ2-7,medium-sized,CASRWDRDEQYF,TGTGCCAGCAGATGGGACAGGGACGAGCAGTACTTC
TRBV7-3,TRBD1,14,TRBJ1-1,NA,CASKPGTGSPEAFF,TGTGCCAGCAAACCCGGGACAGGGAGTCCTGAAGCTTTCTTT
TRBV7-2,TRBD1,11,TRBJ2-5,NA,CASSFRDRAYF,TGTGCCAGCAGCTTCCGGGACAGGGCGTACTTC
TRBV28,TRBD1,16,TRBJ1-1,few,CASSPTPGTGGTEAFF,TGTGCCAGCAGTCCGACCCCCGGGACAGGGGGGACTGAAGCTTTCTTT
TRBV5-1,NA,15,TRBJ2-3,NA,CASSPFSGGRDTQYF,TGCGCCAGCAGCCCATTTTCGGGCGGCAGAGATACGCAGTATTTT
TRBV28,NA,14,TRBJ2-7,NA,CASSRLGQTYEQYF,TGTGCCAGCAGTCGCCTTGGACAGACCTACGAGCAGTACTTC
TRBV28,NA,15,TRBJ1-4,NA,CASSSPRGISEKLFF,TGTGCCAGCAGTTCCCCGAGGGGGATCTCTGAAAAACTGTTTTTT
TRBV28,NA,15,TRBJ1-3,NA,CASSRGRGSGNTIYF,TGTGCCAGCAGCCGGGGACGGGGCTCTGGAAACACCATATATTTT
TRBV29-1,NA,12,TRBJ2-5,NA,CSGSGTQETQYF,TGCAGCGGGTCCGGGACGCAAGAGACCCAGTACTTC
TRBV27,NA,15,TRBJ2-7,NA,CASSSVYVGAREQYF,TGTGCCAGCAGTTCGGTCTATGTGGGAGCTAGGGAGCAGTACTTC
TRBV28,NA,14,TRBJ2-7,NA,CASVGIGVSYEQYF,TGTGCCAGCGTTGGCATCGGGGTTTCTTACGAGCAGTACTTC